The subject of this entry is one T cell receptor (beta chain). In the original analysis: Nucleated cell number was recorded as an estimate derived from reference gene primer amplification. This table comes from immunoSEQ multiplex PCR, and its TCRdb copy is limited to in-frame clones, with some not included. Clone size and V and J calls were adopted from that table, with D and trimming inferred from the DNA. Of 180,000 or so clones in the sample, roughly 88% were seen once. Cohort assignment relied on participant-reported clinical history. Donors in Cohort 3 counted as recovered after two negative PCRs, clearance, or symptom resolution. The data were obtained in a study of blood T cell repertoires in COVID-19. The source is a woman in her thirties who had recovered from COVID-19. The sequencing input was PBMCs or T cells enriched from blood (not recorded which).

The CDR3 DNA sequence: TGTGCCAGTAGGACGACTGGAACCTACAATGAGCAGTTCTTC. It codes for CASRTTGTYNEQFF. V usage is TRBV19 and J usage is TRBJ2-1; D is unclear. In germline, CDR1 is LNHDA, CDR2 SQIVND (reference sequence). This CDR3 spans 14 amino acids. The V gene lost 6 bases and the J gene lost 2 bases, with 11 bases spanning the gap. The variable domain in full, completed from reference TRBV19 and TRBJ2-1, reads DGGITQSPKYLFRKEGQNVTLSCEQNLNHDAMYWYRQDPGQGLRLIYYSQIVNDFQKGDIAEGYSVSREKKESFPLTVTSAQKNPTAFYLCASRTTGTYNEQFFGPGTRLTVL.